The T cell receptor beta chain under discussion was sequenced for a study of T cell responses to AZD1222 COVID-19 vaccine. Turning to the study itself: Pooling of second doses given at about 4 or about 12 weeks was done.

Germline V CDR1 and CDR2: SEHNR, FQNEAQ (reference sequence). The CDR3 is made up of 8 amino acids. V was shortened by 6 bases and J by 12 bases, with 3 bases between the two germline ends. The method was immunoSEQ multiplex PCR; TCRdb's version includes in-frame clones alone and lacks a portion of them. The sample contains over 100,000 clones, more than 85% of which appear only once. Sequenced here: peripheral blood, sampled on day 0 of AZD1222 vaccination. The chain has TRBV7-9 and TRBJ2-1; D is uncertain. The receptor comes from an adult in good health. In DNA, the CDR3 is TGTGCCAGCAGTCCGCAGTTCTTC. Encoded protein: CASSPQFF.